The present TCR beta chain was sequenced within a study of cytomegalovirus exposure and HLA in healthy donors. Vbeta (60) and Jbeta (13) primers were used in the PCR. The method was immunoSEQ multiplex PCR; TCRdb's version includes in-frame clones alone and lacks a portion of them. In the table there are around 160,000 clones, 75% to 80% of which are singletons. This CDR3 has 14 amino acids. V was pared by 7 bases and J by 5 bases, with 14 bases between. Germline V gives CDR1 LNHDA, CDR2 SQIVND (reference sequence). The sample was PBMCs. The chain is built from TRBV19 and TRBJ1-4, with D possibly matching TRBD1 (5 bases). This receptor was identified in a man in his fifties or sixties in good health and CMV-seropositive. CDR3 protein: CASTKQAPNEKLFF. CDR3 DNA: TGTGCCAGTACCAAACAGGCCCCGAATGAAAAACTGTTTTTT.